The 6 T cell receptor beta chains in this list originate from one sample, sequenced in a study of vaccination effects on CD4 cells after COVID-19. Assay: immunoSEQ multiplex PCR; the TCRdb copy retains only in-frame clones and omits some. The sample shows some 30,000 clones, approximately 64% of them seen only once. Viral peptide pool expansion of antigen-specific CD4+ T cells preceded sequencing in the ViraFEST assay. Scientists isolated CD4+ T cells after a roughly ten-day culture period ended. Two doses of either BNT162b2 or mRNA-1273 were given to each participant. Their recognized antigens are unknown. Specimen: CD4+ T cells from PBMCs cultured with SARS-CoV-2 spike peptides, collected after COVID-19 vaccination. The receptors come from a human donor who received a COVID-19 vaccine.

This sequence joins TRBV25-1 and TRBJ2-7; 14 nucleotides match TRBD2. In germline, CDR1 is MGHDK, CDR2 SYGVNS. The trim removed 6 bases at V and 7 bases at J, leaving 14 bases unmatched. The CDR3 covers 17 residues. The DNA of the CDR3 is TGTGCCAGCAGGCCTCCGACTAGCGGGAGGGCATCGGGAGAGCAGTACTTC. Its protein is CASRPPTSGRASGEQYF.

The J gene is TRBJ2-7, the V gene TRBV3-1 (or the pseudogene TRBV3-2), with 11 positions matching TRBD2. The CDR3 length is 13 residues. Per germline, CDR1 LGHDT and CDR2 YNNKEL (reference sequence). Trimming removed 4 bases from V and 5 bases from J; junction bases left unmatched: 1. The CDR3 sequence is CASSLAGGDEQYF. CDR3 nucleotide sequence: TGTGCCAGCAGCCTAGCGGGAGGGGACGAGCAGTACTTC.

This clone was found once. The chain recombines TRBV6-6 with TRBJ1-6, with D tentatively TRBD1 (5 bases). CDR1 is MNHNY and CDR2 is SVGAGI in the germline V gene (reference sequence). The V and J ends lost 5 bases and 7 bases respectively, with 18 bases between them. The CDR3 sequence is 16 residues long. In nucleotides, the CDR3 is TGTGCCAGCAGTGCCAGCCCAGGGTACGGGAATTCACCCCTCCACTTT. Translation gives CASSASPGYGNSPLHF.

The chain carries TRBV7-2 and TRBJ2-7; 7 bases are shared with TRBD2. Germline CDR1 SGHTA, CDR2 FQGNSA. Trimming at V came to 2 bases and at J to 5 bases, leaving 9 bases not matched to a gene. This CDR3 has 15 residues. As DNA, the CDR3 is TGTGCCAGCAGCTTATTAAGTCTAGCGGCACACGAGCAGTACTTC. It codes for CASSLLSLAAHEQYF.

The CDR3 region is CASSLEFGTSADTQYF. CDR3 sequence (DNA): TGCGCCAGCAGCTTGGAATTCGGGACTAGTGCGGATACGCAGTATTTT. The chain couples TRBV5-1 to TRBJ2-3, with TRBD2 matching 8 bases. CDR1 is SGHRS and CDR2 is YFSETQ in the germline V gene. This CDR3 is built from 16 residues. V trimming: 0 bases; J trimming: 6 bases; junction bases outside the gene matches: 9. The whole variable domain, filled in from reference TRBV5-1 and TRBJ2-3, reads KAGVTQTPRYLIKTRGQQVTLSCSPISGHRSVSWYQQTPGQGLQFLFEYFSETQRNKGNFPGRFSGRQFSNSRSEMNVSTLELGDSALYLCASSLEFGTSADTQYFGPGTRLTVL.

The genes are TRBV2 and TRBJ2-7; a weak D match, TRBD2 (6 bases). Trimming stripped 7 bases from V and 0 bases from J, with 13 bases between. Germline CDR1 reads SNHLY; CDR2 reads FYNNEI. This CDR3 is 14 amino acids long. In DNA form, the CDR3 reads TGTGCCAGCATTTTCCGGGAGACCTCCTACGAGCAGTACTTC. It is translated as CASIFRETSYEQYF.